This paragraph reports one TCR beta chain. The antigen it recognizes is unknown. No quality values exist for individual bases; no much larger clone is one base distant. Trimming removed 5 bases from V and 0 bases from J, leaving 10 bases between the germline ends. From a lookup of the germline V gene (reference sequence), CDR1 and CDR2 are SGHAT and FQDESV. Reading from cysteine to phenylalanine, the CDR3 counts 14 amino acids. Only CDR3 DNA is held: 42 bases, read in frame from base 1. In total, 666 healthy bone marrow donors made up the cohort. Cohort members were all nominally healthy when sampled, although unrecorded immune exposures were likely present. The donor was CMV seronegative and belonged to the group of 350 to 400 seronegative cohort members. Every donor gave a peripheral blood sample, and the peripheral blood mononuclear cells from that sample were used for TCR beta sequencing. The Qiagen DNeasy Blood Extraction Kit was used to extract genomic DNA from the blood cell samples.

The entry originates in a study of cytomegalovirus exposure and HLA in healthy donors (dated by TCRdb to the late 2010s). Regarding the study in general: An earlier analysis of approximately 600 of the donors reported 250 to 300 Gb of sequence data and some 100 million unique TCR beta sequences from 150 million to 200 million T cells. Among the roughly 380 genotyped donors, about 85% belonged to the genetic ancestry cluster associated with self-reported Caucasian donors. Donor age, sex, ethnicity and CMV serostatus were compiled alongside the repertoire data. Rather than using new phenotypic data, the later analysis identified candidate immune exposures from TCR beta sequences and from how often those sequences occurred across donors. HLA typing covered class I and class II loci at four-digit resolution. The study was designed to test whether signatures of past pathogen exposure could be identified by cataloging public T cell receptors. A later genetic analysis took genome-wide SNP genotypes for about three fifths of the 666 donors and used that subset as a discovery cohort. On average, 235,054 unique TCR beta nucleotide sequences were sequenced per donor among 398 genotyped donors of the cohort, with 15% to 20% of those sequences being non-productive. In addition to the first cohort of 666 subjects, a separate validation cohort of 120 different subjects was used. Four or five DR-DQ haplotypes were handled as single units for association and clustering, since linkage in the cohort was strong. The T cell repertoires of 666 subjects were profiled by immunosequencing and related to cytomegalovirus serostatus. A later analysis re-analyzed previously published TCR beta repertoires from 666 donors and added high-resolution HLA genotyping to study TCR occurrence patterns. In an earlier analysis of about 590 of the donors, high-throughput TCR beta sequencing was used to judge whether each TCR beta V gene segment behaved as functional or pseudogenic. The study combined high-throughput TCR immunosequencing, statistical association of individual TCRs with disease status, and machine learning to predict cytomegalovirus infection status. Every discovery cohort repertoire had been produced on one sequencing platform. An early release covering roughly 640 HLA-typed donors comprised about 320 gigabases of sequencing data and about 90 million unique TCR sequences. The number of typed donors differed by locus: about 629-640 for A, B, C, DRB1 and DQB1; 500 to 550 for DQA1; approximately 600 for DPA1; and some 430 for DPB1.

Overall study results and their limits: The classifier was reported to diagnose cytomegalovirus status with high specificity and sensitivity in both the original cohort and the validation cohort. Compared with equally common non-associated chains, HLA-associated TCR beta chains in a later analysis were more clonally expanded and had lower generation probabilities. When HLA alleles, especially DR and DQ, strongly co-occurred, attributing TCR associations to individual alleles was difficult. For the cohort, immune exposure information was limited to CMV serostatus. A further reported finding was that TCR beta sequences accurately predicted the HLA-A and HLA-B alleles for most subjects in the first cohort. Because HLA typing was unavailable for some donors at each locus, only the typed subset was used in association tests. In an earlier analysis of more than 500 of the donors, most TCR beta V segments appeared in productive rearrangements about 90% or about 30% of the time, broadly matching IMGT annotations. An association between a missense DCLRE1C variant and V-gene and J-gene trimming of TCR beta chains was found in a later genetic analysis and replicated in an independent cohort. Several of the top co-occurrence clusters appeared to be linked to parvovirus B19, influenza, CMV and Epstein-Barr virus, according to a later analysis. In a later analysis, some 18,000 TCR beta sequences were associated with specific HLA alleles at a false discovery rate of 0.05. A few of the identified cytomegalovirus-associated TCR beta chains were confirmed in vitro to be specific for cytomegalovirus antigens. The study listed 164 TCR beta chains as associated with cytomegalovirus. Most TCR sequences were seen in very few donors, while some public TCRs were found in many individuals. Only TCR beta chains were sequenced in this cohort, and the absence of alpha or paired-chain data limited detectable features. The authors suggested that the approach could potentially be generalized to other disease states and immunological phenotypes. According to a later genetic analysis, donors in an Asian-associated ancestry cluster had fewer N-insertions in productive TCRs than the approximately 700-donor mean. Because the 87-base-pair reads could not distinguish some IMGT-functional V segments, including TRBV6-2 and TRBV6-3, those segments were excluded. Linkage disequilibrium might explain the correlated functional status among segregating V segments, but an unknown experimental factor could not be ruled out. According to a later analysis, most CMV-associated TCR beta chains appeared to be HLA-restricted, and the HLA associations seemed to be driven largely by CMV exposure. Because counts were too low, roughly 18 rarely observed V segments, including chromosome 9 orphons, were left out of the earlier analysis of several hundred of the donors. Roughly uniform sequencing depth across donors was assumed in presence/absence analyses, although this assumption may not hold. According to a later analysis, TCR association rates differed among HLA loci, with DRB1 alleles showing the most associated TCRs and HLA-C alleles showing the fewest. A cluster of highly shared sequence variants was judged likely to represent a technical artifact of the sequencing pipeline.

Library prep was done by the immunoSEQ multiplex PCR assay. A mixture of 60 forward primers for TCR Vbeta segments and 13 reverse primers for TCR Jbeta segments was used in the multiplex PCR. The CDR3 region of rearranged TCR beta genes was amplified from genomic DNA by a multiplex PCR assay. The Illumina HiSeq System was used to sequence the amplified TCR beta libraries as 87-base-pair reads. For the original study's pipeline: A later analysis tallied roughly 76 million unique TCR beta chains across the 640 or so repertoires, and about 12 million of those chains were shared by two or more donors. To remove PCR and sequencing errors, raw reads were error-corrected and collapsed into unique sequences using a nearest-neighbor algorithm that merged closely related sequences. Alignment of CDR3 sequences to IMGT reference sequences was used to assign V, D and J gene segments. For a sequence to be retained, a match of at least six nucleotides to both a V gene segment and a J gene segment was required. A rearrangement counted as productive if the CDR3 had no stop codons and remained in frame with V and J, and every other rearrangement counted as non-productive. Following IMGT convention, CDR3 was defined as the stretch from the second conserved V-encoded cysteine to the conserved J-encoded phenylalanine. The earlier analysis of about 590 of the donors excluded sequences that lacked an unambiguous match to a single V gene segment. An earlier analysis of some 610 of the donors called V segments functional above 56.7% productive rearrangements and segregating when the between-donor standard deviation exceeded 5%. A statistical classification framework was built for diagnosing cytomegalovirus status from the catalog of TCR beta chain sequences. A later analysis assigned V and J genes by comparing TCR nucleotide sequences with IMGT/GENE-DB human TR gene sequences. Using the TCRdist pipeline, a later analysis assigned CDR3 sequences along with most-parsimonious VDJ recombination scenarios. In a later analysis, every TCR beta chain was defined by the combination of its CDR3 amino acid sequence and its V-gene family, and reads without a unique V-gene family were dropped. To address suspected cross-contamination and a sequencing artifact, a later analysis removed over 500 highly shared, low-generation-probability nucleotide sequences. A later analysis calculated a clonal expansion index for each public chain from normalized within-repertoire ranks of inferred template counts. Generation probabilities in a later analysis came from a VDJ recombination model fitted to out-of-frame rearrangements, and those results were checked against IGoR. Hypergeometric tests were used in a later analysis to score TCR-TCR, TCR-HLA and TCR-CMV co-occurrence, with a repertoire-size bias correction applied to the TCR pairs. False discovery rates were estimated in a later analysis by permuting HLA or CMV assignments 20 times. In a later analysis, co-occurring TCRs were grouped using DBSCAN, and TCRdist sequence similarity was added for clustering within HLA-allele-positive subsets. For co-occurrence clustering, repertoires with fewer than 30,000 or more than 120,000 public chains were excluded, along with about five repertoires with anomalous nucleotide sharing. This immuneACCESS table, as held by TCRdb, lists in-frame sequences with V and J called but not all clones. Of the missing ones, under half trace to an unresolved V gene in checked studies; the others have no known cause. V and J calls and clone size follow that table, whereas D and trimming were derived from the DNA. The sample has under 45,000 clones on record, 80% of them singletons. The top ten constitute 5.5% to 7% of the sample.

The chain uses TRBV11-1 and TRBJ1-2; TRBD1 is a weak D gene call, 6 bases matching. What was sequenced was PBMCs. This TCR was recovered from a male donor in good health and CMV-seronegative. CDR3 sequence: CASSQDSPNYGYTF. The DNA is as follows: TGTGCCAGCAGCCAGGACAGTCCTAACTATGGCTACACCTTC.